Each of the 31 T cell receptor beta chains below was sequenced from the same sample in a study of T cells in Graves' hyperthyroidism and ophthalmopathy. TCR beta CDR3 regions were amplified from RNA. First-round RT-PCR targeting the TCR CDR3 was performed with the HTBI primer set. MiXCR was run by TCRdb on the multiplex PCR reads, yielding one entry per CDR3 protein. The sample contains about 740,000 distinct CDR3 sequences, around 13% of which appear only once. Specimen: blood. The receptor source for this set is a woman aged 18 to 35 with Graves' hyperthyroidism.

This clonotype was found a few times. V is TRBV12-3 or TRBV12-4 and J is TRBJ2-5; 15 positions agree with TRBD2. Germline trimming cut 5 bases from V and 6 bases from J; bases unmatched to any gene: 13. The CDR3 contains 18 residues. CDR3 coding DNA: TGTGCCAGCAGTCCAGGACTAGCGGGAGGGCCGGGTGGAAAGACCCAGTACTTC. As protein: CASSPGLAGGPGGKTQYF.

With regard to this clonotype: This clone may be a read error of a much larger clone one base away. The chain links TRBV20-1 to TRBJ2-7; no clear D gene. The CDR3 is 12 amino acids. Trimming cost V 3 bases and J 1 base, with 7 bases left between them. Looked up from germline, CDR1 is DFQATT and CDR2 is SNEGSKA (reference sequence). This CDR3 reads CSASPRSYEQYF. In DNA, the CDR3 is TGCAGTGCTAGCCCGAGGTCCTACGAGCAGTACTTC.

This clonotype was seen ten or more times. V gene TRBV19 combines with J gene TRBJ1-1; D is unresolved. CDR3 length equals 13 residues. With 1 base removed from V and 0 bases from J, the gap between germline ends came to 3 bases. From germline, CDR1 is LNHDA and CDR2 SQIVND (reference sequence). The CDR3 sequence is CASSIAMNTEAFF. In DNA form, the CDR3 reads TGTGCCAGTAGTATAGCAATGAACACTGAAGCTTTCTTT.

This clonotype was observed a few times. The chain joins TRBV15 to TRBJ1-6; the D gene is possibly TRBD1 (5 bases). Deletions cut 0 bases from V and 7 bases from J, with 7 bases between. CDR3 length: 14 residues. CDR1 LNHNV and CDR2 YYDKDF come from the germline V gene (reference sequence). The CDR3 reads CATSRDWGNSPLHF. CDR3 DNA: TGTGCCACCAGCAGAGATTGGGGGAATTCACCCCTCCACTTT.

At least ten counts were recorded for this clonotype. The chain recombines TRBV6-2 or TRBV6-3 with TRBJ1-5; the D gene is possibly TRBD1 (5 bases). The CDR3 has 15 residues. Trimming took 0 bases from V and 7 from J, leaving 13 bases between them. Germline CDR1 and CDR2: MNHEY and SVGEGT. The CDR3 is CASSYSTARGQPQHF. The CDR3 DNA follows: TGTGCCAGCAGTTACTCGACGGCTAGGGGCCAGCCCCAGCATTTT.

The chain uses TRBV20-1 and TRBJ2-1; D might be TRBD2 (6 bases). Per germline, CDR1 DFQATT and CDR2 SNEGSKA (reference sequence). V was shortened by 3 bases and J by 0 bases, with 15 bases between the two germline ends. The CDR3 is 16 residues long. CDR3 in amino acids: CSARVSGHRSYNEQFF. CDR3 coding DNA: TGCAGTGCTAGGGTTAGCGGACACCGCTCCTACAATGAGCAGTTCTTC.

The chain uses TRBV7-9 and TRBJ1-3; D remains unclear. V lost 7 bases, J lost 5 bases, and 9 bases lay in between. The CDR3 covers 12 residues. Germline CDR1 SEHNR, CDR2 FQNEAQ (reference sequence). The CDR3: CASNEFRNTIYF. CDR3 in DNA: TGTGCCAGCAACGAATTCAGAAACACCATATATTTT.

As to this clonotype: The junction and the germline gene differ at one end; a read error may be behind it. The chain couples TRBV13 to TRBJ2-1; 10 bases fit TRBD2. Germline V gene lookup returns CDR1 PRHDT and CDR2 FYEKMQ (reference sequence). The CDR3 runs to 18 residues. The CDR3 loop is CASSVGLLAGEGYNEQFF. The CDR3 DNA sequence: TGTGCCAGCAGCGTAGGCCTTCTAGCGGGGGAAGGCTACAATGAGCAGTTCTTC. Filled out from reference TRBV13 and TRBJ2-1, the complete variable domain reads AAGVIQSPRHLIKEKRETATLKCYPIPRHDTVYWYQQGPGQDPQFLISFYEKMQSDKGSIPDRFSAQQFSDYHSELNMSSLELGDSALYFCASSVGLLAGEGYNEQFFGPGTRLTVL.

In its sample, this clonotype was seen many times. CDR3 DNA sequence: TGTGCCAGCAGCTACACGACAAGCGGGAGGGGCACAGATACGCAGTATTTT. Amino acid sequence: CASSYTTSGRGTDTQYF. The chain links TRBV7-8 to TRBJ2-3; 10 bases align to TRBD2. The trim removed 4 bases at V and 1 base at J, leaving 8 bases unmatched. In germline, CDR1 is SGHVS, CDR2 FQNEAQ. This CDR3 has 17 amino acids.

In its sample, this clonotype was seen many times. This chain links TRBV15 with TRBJ1-4; 8 bases agree with TRBD1. After removal of 2 bases from V and 7 bases from J, the junction contained 3 bases not matched to a gene. Germline loops: CDR1 LNHNV, CDR2 YYDKDF (reference sequence). The CDR3 is made up of 14 amino acids. CDR3 DNA sequence: TGTGCCACCAGCAGACGACAGGGGAGTGAAAAACTGTTTTTT. This encodes CATSRRQGSEKLFF.

This clonotype was found many times. This chain connects TRBV12-3 or TRBV12-4 to TRBJ2-3; 11 bases match TRBD2. The CDR3 totals 14 residues. V gave up 3 bases and J gave up 5 bases; unmatched junction bases: 1. The CDR3: CASSLLAGGDTQYF. The CDR3 DNA reads as TGTGCCAGCAGTTTGCTAGCGGGGGGAGATACGCAGTATTTT.

This clonotype was seen more than once but under ten times. The V gene is TRBV27, the J gene TRBJ1-1, with 8 nucleotides matching TRBD1. This CDR3 is built from 14 residues. The V gene's germline CDR1 is MNHEY and CDR2 SMNVEV (reference sequence). With 5 bases clipped from V and 5 bases from J, the junction kept 7 bases outside the gene matches. The chain's CDR3 is CASSAQGAATEAFF. The CDR3 DNA reads as TGTGCCAGCAGTGCTCAGGGGGCGGCAACTGAAGCTTTCTTT.

This clonotype was seen a few times. The rearrangement links TRBV20-1 to TRBJ2-5; 11 bases agree with TRBD2. V was clipped by 6 bases and J by 3 bases; unmatched bases: 15. Germline V lookup: CDR1 DFQATT, CDR2 SNEGSKA (reference sequence). CDR3 length: 17 residues. The CDR3 sequence is CSAQKGTSGGFKETQYF. The DNA for the CDR3 is TGCAGTGCCCAAAAGGGGACTAGCGGAGGATTTAAAGAGACCCAGTACTTC.

Ten or more counts support this clonotype. The rearrangement uses TRBV28 and TRBJ1-3; D gene unclear. Trimming took 2 bases from V and 0 from J, leaving 11 bases between them. The length of the CDR3 is 16 residues. The germline gives CDR1 MDHEN, CDR2 SYDVKM. The CDR3 nucleotides are TGTGCCAGCAGTTTACGCCGGGCCCGCTCTGGAAACACCATATATTTT. This sequence encodes CASSLRRARSGNTIYF.

This clonotype appeared many times. The chain is built from TRBV30 and TRBJ2-3; D not certain. The CDR3 has 11 residues. V was shortened by 4 bases and J by 6 bases, with 8 bases between the two germline ends. Germline CDR1 is GTSNPN and CDR2 is SVGIG (reference sequence). CDR3 coding DNA: TGTGCCTGGATGTCCGCGGATACGCAGTATTTT. It specifies CAWMSADTQYF.

This clonotype has more than one count but fewer than ten. The genes are TRBV10-3 and TRBJ2-3, with TRBD1 matching 9 bases. In germline, CDR1 is ENHRY, CDR2 SYGVKD. This CDR3 region has 15 residues. With V trimmed by 4 bases and J by 5 bases, 7 bases remained unmatched. The CDR3 nucleotides read TGTGCCATCAGTGGGACCGGGACAGGGCAAGATACGCAGTATTTT. Translated, it gives CAISGTGTGQDTQYF.

This clonotype was picked up a small number of times. The rearrangement uses TRBV9 and TRBJ2-7; tentatively, D is TRBD1 (5 bases). The CDR3 loop spans 14 amino acids. Trimming cost V 0 bases and J 4 bases, with 11 bases left between them. Germline CDR1 SGDLS, CDR2 YYNGEE. CDR3 in amino acids: CASSVGTYQYEQYF. The CDR3 DNA reads TGTGCCAGCAGCGTAGGGACATATCAGTACGAGCAGTACTTC.

This clonotype showed up just a few times. The chain has TRBV6-1 and TRBJ1-5; perhaps TRBD1 as D (6 bases). V shed 1 base and J shed 7 bases, with 14 bases lying between them. Germline V lookup: CDR1 MNHNS, CDR2 SASEGT. The CDR3 spans 15 residues. The CDR3 spells CASSEGSGAGQPQHF. The CDR3 DNA reads as TGTGCCAGCAGTGAAGGCTCAGGGGCGGGACAGCCCCAGCATTTT.

This clonotype was found many times. The rearrangement joins TRBV29-1 to TRBJ1-2, with 7 bases that match TRBD1. The V gene end was trimmed by 4 bases and the J gene end by 2 bases; junction bases not matched to a gene: 7. Germline V gene sequence: CDR1 SQVTM, CDR2 ANQGSEA. The CDR3 spans 14 residues. The CDR3 DNA sequence: TGCAGCGTTGTGGGGGGGACAGCGAACTATGGCTACACCTTC. The encoded protein is CSVVGGTANYGYTF.

This clonotype was seen repeatedly, ten times or more. This chain links TRBV15 with TRBJ1-2; weak D call: TRBD1 (5 bases). This CDR3 has 13 amino acids. Trimming stripped 1 base from V and 8 bases from J, with 11 bases between. CDR1 and CDR2 from the germline V gene are LNHNV and YYDKDF (reference sequence). CDR3 region: CATSRGRDRGYTF. CDR3 DNA: TGTGCCACCAGCAGAGGCAGGGATCGAGGCTACACCTTC.

Notes on this clonotype: Being one base from a much bigger clone, this may be a read error. The chain couples TRBV12-3 or TRBV12-4 to TRBJ1-2, with TRBD1 identical over 9 bases. CDR3 size: 15 residues. V lost 8 bases and J lost 4; bases outside the gene matches: 11. The chain's CDR3 is CASGPTGGLVYGYTF. Written as DNA, the CDR3 is TGTGCCAGCGGTCCGACAGGGGGTTTGGTCTATGGCTACACCTTC.

This clonotype showed up just a few times. V is TRBV27 and J is TRBJ1-6; weak D call: TRBD1 (5 bases). The CDR3 is made up of 17 amino acids. V dropped 0 bases and J dropped 5 bases, with 14 bases sitting between them. Germline V gene data show CDR1 as MNHEY and CDR2 as SMNVEV (reference sequence). CDR3 DNA: TGTGCCAGCAGTTTATCGCCCGGGGGTCTCGATAATTCACCCCTCCACTTT. Protein: CASSLSPGGLDNSPLHF.

A few counts support this clonotype. A single base separates this from a much larger clone, so it may be a read error. Since the CDR3 does not end with the conserved phenylalanine or tryptophan, this likely comes from a read error. V and J are TRBV2 and TRBJ1-4; 10 bases agree with TRBD1. CDR3 size: 17 residues. Germline values: CDR1 SNHLY, CDR2 FYNNEI. CDR3 amino acids: CASREGGTGVPREKLFS. The CDR3 DNA is TGTGCCAGCAGAGAAGGGGGGACAGGGGTTCCGCGTGAAAAACTGTTTTCT.

This clonotype was observed many times. The chain carries TRBV10-1 and TRBJ2-2; TRBD1 is a possible D gene (5 bases). This CDR3 spans 16 amino acids. Trimming removed 2 bases from V and 4 bases from J, with 14 bases in between. Germline lookup yields CDR1 WNHNN and CDR2 SYGVQD (reference sequence). The CDR3 bases are TGCGCCAGCAGTGAGGGGGCCCTAGGGGCCACCGGGGAGCTGTTTTTT. Amino acid sequence: CASSEGALGATGELFF.

This clonotype was recorded many times. The chain has TRBV6-1 and TRBJ2-1, with D possibly being TRBD1 (5 bases). Germline CDR1 reads MNHNS; CDR2 reads SASEGT. The CDR3 contains 14 residues. The V and J ends lost 5 bases and 10 bases respectively, with 18 bases between them. The CDR3 nucleotides read TGTGCCAGCAGTTACGCAAGGGGCCTCGCGGAGCAGTTCTTC. This encodes CASSYARGLAEQFF.

This clonotype has only a few counts. This rearrangement joins TRBV15 to TRBJ1-6, with D possibly being TRBD1 (5 bases). Germline V CDR1 and CDR2: LNHNV, YYDKDF (reference sequence). CDR3 size: 15 residues. The V and J ends lost 1 base and 7 bases respectively, with 11 bases between them. CDR3 nucleotides: TGTGCCACCAGCAGAGGTCCGGGGGAAAATTCACCCCTCCACTTT. Encoded protein: CATSRGPGENSPLHF.

This clonotype was recorded many times. The chain links TRBV7-9 to TRBJ1-2; TRBD1 matches 7 bases. J lost 1 base, V lost 2 bases, and 10 bases had no gene match. Germline lookup yields CDR1 SEHNR and CDR2 FQNEAQ (reference sequence). The CDR3 contains 17 residues. The CDR3 region is CASSLPYGTEHNYGYTF. CDR3 nucleotides: TGTGCCAGCAGCTTACCATACGGGACAGAGCATAACTATGGCTACACCTTC.

This clonotype has just a few counts. The chain links TRBV20-1 to TRBJ2-7; D is unclear. V was pared by 0 bases and J by 7 bases, with 34 bases between. The CDR3 contains 20 residues. Germline lookup yields CDR1 DFQATT and CDR2 SNEGSKA (reference sequence). The DNA for the CDR3 is TGCAGTGCTAGAGATCCCCTTTCCCCGGCGGCCGACAATCCCTTGGGGGAGCAGTACTTC. It encodes CSARDPLSPAADNPLGEQYF.

The table lists this clonotype with a few counts. The chain joins TRBV6-1 to TRBJ2-5; 9 bases agree with TRBD1. V was pared by 5 bases and J by 7 bases, with 8 bases of the junction left unmatched. This CDR3 has 14 amino acids. Germline assignment: CDR1 MNHNS and CDR2 SASEGT. DNA of the CDR3: TGTGCCAGCAGTTCACAGGGGGCTATCGGGACCCAGTACTTC. Protein product: CASSSQGAIGTQYF.

The chain couples TRBV7-3 to TRBJ2-1, with TRBD2 matching 9 bases. Trimming took 5 bases from V and 3 from J; bases not matched to a gene: 5. Germline V CDR1 and CDR2: SGHTA, FQGTGA. The CDR3 is made up of 15 amino acids. For the CDR3, the DNA is TGTGCCAGCAGCCCTGGGACTAGCATCTACAATGAGCAGTTCTTC. Translation: CASSPGTSIYNEQFF. The full variable domain, completed using reference TRBV7-3 and TRBJ2-1, is GAGVSQTPSNKVTEKGKYVELRCDPISGHTALYWYRQSLGQGPEFLIYFQGTGAADDSGLPNDRFFAVRPEGSVSTLKIQRTERGDSAVYLCASSPGTSIYNEQFFGPGTRLTVL.

This clonotype occurred a few times. This rearrangement joins TRBV7-6 to TRBJ2-7; tentatively, D is TRBD1 (6 bases). Germline values: CDR1 SGHVS, CDR2 FNYEAQ. The CDR3 loop spans 13 amino acids. The ends were cut back, 1 base at V and 8 bases at J, with 12 bases in the middle. CDR3 sequence: CASSLDEGDKQYF. The CDR3 region has the DNA TGTGCCAGCAGCTTAGATGAGGGGGACAAGCAGTACTTC.